The sample holds a few counts of the clone carrying this TCR beta chain. Its specificity is not known. The sample is drawn from a study of vaccination and CD4 T cells after COVID-19. Treatment given: roughly nine-day PBMC culture with coronavirus spike peptide pools or control peptides (ViraFEST assay). Alongside approximately 10 IU/ml IL-2 and about 9.1 ug/ml peptide pools, PBMCs were cultured at some 2 million per well. Oncomine TCR Beta short-read sequencing was applied to DNA from cultured CD4+ T cells. One entry per CDR3 protein results from TCRdb running MiXCR on the PCR reads. The sample shows 25,000 to 30,000 distinct CDR3 sequences, approximately 62% of them seen only once. Germline-derived CDR1 and CDR2 are SEHNR and FQNEAQ (reference sequence). The CDR3 totals 14 residues. Trimming removed 5 bases at V and 6 bases at J, with 11 bases between.

The V and J genes are TRBV7-9 and TRBJ1-6, with D hard to call. The receptor comes from a human donor who received a COVID-19 vaccine. The sample in question was CD4+ T cells from blood, cultured in vitro, obtained after SARS-CoV-2 vaccination. CDR3 DNA sequence: TGTGCCAGCAGCGATTGGCGGATTAATTCACCCCTCCACTTT. Translated: CASSDWRINSPLHF.